This TCR beta chain appears in the sequencing data of a study of blood T cell repertoires in COVID-19. For the study at large: In each case, the material was cDNA or gDNA derived from T cells, B-cell-depleted T cells, or PBMCs.

In the authors' methods: Nucleated cell counts were estimated from reference gene primer amplification. The data were produced by immunoSEQ multiplex PCR, yet TCRdb's version contains in-frame clones alone and is incomplete. V, J and clone size reflect that table, while D and trimming were determined from the DNA. This sample has about 240,000 clones; around 88% occur once, and the top ten carry 3% to 4%. Individuals aged roughly 18 to 90 years were recruited from about two dozen US areas. Donors were grouped by their self-reported clinical history. CDR3 length: 15 residues. With 0 bases clipped from V and 4 bases from J, the junction kept 1 base outside the gene matches. Germline V gene sequence: CDR1 SGHRS, CDR2 YFSETQ.

Sequenced input: PBMCs or T cells enriched from blood (not recorded which). The TCR sequence derives from a woman aged 40 to 50 with acute COVID-19. This sequence joins TRBV5-1 and TRBJ2-6, with 7 bases lining up with TRBD1. DNA for the CDR3: TGCGCCAGCAGCTTGGGGACAGGAGGGGCCAACGTCCTGACTTTC. This sequence encodes CASSLGTGGANVLTF.